The source of this TCR beta chain is a study of shared clonotypes between healthy human individuals. Here immunoSEQ multiplex PCR was the method, and the copy in TCRdb shows in-frame clones only, minus some. The sample carries under 850,000 clones, 90% to 95% recorded once. Only CD45RO-negative cells positively selected for CCR7 counted as naive CD8 cells, so terminally differentiated effector memory CD45RA+ cells were excluded. Trimming stripped 1 base from V and 2 bases from J, with 6 bases between. Germline V gives CDR1 SEHNR, CDR2 FQNEAQ (reference sequence). CDR3 length: 14 residues. This rearrangement joins TRBV7-9 to TRBJ2-1; D uncertain. The TCR sequence derives from a man aged 25-45 years in good health. What was sequenced was naive CD8+ T cells sorted from blood. The CDR3 here is CASSLERTYNEQFF. Here the CDR3 DNA reads TGTGCCAGCAGCTTAGAAAGGACCTACAATGAGCAGTTCTTC. Variable domain in full (rest from reference TRBV7-9 and TRBJ2-1): DTGVSQNPRHKITKRGQNVTFRCDPISEHNRLYWYRQTLGQGPEFLTYFQNEAQLEKSRLLSDRFSAERPKGSFSTLEIQRTEQGDSAMYLCASSLERTYNEQFFGPGTRLTVL.